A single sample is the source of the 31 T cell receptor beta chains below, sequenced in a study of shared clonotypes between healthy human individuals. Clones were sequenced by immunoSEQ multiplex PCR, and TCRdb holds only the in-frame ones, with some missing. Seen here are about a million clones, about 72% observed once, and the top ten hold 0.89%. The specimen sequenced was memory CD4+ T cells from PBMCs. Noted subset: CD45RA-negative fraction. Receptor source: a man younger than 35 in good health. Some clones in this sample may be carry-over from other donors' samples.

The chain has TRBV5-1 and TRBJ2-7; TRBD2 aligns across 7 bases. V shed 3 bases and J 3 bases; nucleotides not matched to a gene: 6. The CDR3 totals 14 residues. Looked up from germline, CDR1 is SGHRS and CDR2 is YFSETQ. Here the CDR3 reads CASSSPTSSYEQYF. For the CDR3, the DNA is TGCGCCAGCAGCTCACCGACTAGCAGCTACGAGCAGTACTTC.

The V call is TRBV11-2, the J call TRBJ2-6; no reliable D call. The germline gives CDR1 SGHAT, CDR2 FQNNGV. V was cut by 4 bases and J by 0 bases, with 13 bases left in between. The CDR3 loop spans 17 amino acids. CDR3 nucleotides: TGTGCCAGCAGCTCACCAAGGACCACCTCTGGGGCCAACGTCCTGACTTTC. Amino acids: CASSSPRTTSGANVLTF.

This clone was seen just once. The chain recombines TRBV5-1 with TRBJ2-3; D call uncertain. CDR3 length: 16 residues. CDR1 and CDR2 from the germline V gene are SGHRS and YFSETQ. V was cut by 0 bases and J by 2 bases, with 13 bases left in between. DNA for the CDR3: TGCGCCAGCAGCTTGGCCTTTTCTAGTAACACAGATACGCAGTATTTT. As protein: CASSLAFSSNTDTQYF.

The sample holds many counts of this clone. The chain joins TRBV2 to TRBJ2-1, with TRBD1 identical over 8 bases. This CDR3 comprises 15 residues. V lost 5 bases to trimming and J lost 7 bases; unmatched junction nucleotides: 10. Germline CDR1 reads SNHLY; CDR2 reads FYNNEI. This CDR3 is CASSPGQGYTNEQFF. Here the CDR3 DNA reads TGTGCCAGCAGTCCCGGACAGGGATACACGAATGAGCAGTTCTTC.

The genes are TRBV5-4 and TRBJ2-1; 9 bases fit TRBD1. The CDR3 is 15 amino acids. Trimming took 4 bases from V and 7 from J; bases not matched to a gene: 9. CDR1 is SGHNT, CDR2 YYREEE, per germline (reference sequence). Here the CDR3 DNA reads TGTGCCAGCAGCGGACGCGGGACAGGGCCGAATGAGCAGTTCTTC. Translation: CASSGRGTGPNEQFF.

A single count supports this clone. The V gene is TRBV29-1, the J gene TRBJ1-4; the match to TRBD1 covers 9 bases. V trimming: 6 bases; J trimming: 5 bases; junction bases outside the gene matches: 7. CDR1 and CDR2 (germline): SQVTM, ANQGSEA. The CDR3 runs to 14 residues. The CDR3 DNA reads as TGCAGCGTCCAACCCGGGACAGGGAATGAAAAACTGTTTTTT. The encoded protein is CSVQPGTGNEKLFF.

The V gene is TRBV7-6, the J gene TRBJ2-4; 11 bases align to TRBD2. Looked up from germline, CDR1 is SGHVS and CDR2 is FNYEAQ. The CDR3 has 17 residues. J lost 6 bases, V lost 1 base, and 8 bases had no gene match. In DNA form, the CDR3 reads TGTGCCAGCAGCTTAGTAGCGGGAGGGCCGAGTAGAAACATTCAGTACTTC. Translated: CASSLVAGGPSRNIQYF.

The CDR3 protein is CASRVGGDSYEQYF. For the CDR3, the DNA is TGTGCCAGCAGGGTTGGGGGGGATTCCTACGAGCAGTACTTC. The chain is built from TRBV5-4 and TRBJ2-7; 7 nucleotides agree with TRBD2. Germline trimming cut 5 bases from V and 1 base from J; bases unmatched to any gene: 6. This CDR3 comprises 14 residues. The V gene's germline CDR1 is SGHNT and CDR2 YYREEE (reference sequence). The variable domain in full, completed from reference TRBV5-4 and TRBJ2-7, reads ETGVTQSPTHLIKTRGQQVTLRCSSQSGHNTVSWYQQALGQGPQFIFQYYREEENGRGNFPPRFSGLQFPNYSSELNVNALELDDSALYLCASRVGGDSYEQYFGPGTRLTVT.

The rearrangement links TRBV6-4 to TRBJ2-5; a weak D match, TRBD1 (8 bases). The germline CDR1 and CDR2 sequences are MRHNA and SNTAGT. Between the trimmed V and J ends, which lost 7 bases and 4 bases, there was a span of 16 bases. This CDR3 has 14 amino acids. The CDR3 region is CASTRQGRGETQYF. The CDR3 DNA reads TGTGCCAGCACCCGACAGGGGAGGGGAGAGACCCAGTACTTC.

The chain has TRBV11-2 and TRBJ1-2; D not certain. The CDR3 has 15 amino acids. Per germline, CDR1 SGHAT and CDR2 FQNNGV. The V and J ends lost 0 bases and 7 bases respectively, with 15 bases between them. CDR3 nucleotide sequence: TGTGCCAGCAGCTTAGATAGGGCCGGAGGTTTTGGCTACACCTTC. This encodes CASSLDRAGGFGYTF. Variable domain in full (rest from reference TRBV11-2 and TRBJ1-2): EAGVAQSPRYKIIEKRQSVAFWCNPISGHATLYWYQQILGQGPKLLIQFQNNGVVDDSQLPKDRFSAERLKGVDSTLKIQPAKLEDSAVYLCASSLDRAGGFGYTFGSGTRLTVV.

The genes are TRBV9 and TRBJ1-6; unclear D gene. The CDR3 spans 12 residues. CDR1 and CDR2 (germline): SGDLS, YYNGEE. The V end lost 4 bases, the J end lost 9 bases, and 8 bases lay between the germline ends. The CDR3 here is CASSPSGSPLHF. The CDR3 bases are TGTGCCAGCAGCCCTAGTGGTTCACCCCTCCACTTT.

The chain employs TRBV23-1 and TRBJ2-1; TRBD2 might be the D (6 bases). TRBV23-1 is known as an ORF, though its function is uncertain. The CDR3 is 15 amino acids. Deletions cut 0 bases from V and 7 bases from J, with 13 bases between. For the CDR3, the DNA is TGCGCCAGCAGTCAATCGGGGGGTACCGGGAATGAGCAGTTCTTC. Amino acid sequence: CASSQSGGTGNEQFF.

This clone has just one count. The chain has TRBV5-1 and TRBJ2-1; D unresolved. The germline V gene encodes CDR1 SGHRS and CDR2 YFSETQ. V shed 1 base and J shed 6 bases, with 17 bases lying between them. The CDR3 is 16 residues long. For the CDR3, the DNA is TGCGCCAGCAGCTTGTCTTTCGGTTCGCTCCCCAATGAGCAGTTCTTC. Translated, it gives CASSLSFGSLPNEQFF.

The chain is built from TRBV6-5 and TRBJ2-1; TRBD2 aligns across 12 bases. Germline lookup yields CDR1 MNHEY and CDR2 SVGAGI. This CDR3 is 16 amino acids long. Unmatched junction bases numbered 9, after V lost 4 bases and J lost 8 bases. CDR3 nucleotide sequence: TGTGCCAGCAGTTCGAGACTAGCGGGGGTTCGGGATGAGCAGTTCTTC. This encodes CASSSRLAGVRDEQFF.

CDR3: CASSLRTEAFF. The CDR3 DNA follows: TGTGCCAGCAGCTTGCGTACTGAAGCTTTCTTT. The V and J genes are TRBV5-8 and TRBJ1-1; D gene unclear. Germline V CDR1 and CDR2: SGHTS, YDEGEE. V was cut by 1 base and J by 5 bases, with 3 bases left in between. This CDR3 has 11 residues.

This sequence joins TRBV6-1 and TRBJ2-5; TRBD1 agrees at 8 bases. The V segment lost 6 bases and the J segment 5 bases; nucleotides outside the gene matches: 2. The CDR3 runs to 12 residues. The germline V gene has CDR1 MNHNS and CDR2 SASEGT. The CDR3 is CASRDREETQYF. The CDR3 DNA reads TGTGCCAGCAGGGACAGGGAGGAGACCCAGTACTTC.

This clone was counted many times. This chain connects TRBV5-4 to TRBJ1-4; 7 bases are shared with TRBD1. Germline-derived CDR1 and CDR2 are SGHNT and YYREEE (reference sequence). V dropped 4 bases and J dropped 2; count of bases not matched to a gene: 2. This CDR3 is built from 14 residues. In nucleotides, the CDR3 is TGTGCCAGCAGCCTCAGGGGGACTAATGAAAAACTGTTTTTT. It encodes CASSLRGTNEKLFF.

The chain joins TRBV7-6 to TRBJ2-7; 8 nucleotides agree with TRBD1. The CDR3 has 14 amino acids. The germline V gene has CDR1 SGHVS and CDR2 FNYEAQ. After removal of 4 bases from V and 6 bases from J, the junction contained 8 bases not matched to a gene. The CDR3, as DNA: TGTGCCAGCAGCTCCCAGGGGGCGGTGAGCGAGCAGTACTTC. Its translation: CASSSQGAVSEQYF.

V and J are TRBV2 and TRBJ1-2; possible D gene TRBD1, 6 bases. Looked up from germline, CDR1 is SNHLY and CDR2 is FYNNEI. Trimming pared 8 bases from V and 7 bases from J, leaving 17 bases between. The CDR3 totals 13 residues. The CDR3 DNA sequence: TGTGCCAGCCGGGTTGAACAGGGTGGTGGCTACACCTTC. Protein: CASRVEQGGGYTF.

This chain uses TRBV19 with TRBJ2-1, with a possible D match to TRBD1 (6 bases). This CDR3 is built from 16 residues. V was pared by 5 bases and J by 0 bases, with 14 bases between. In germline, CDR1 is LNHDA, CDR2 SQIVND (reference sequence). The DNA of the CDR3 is TGTGCCAGTAGTGTATACAGGGAGTACTCCTACAATGAGCAGTTCTTC. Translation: CASSVYREYSYNEQFF.

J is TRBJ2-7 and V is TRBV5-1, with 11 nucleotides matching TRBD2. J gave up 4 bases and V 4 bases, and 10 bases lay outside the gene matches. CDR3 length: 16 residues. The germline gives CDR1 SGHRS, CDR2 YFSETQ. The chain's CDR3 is CASSLNSGRARYEQYF. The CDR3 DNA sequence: TGCGCCAGCAGCCTAAATAGCGGGAGGGCAAGATACGAGCAGTACTTC.

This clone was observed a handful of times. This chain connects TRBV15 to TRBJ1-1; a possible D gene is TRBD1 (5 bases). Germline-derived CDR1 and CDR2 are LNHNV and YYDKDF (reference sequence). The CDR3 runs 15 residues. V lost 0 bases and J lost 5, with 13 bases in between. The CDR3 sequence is CATSRDRGRGTEAFF. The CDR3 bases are TGTGCCACCAGCAGAGATCGTGGGCGGGGGACTGAAGCTTTCTTT. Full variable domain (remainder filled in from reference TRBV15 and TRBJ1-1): DAMVIQNPRYQVTQFGKPVTLSCSQTLNHNVMYWYQQKSSQAPKLLFHYYDKDFNNEADTPDNFQSRRPNTSFCFLDIRSPGLGDTAMYLCATSRDRGRGTEAFFGQGTRLTVV.

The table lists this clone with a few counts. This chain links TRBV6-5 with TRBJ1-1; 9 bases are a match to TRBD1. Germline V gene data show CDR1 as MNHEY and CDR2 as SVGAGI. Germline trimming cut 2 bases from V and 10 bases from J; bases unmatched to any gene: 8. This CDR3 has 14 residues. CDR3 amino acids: CASSYVRPDRGAFF. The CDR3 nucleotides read TGTGCCAGCAGTTACGTACGCCCGGACAGGGGAGCTTTCTTT.

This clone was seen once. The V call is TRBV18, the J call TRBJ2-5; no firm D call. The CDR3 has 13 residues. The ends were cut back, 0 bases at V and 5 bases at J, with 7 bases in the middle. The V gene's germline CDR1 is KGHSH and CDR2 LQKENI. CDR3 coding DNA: TGTGCCAGCTCACCACCCGGTTACGAGACCCAGTACTTC. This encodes CASSPPGYETQYF. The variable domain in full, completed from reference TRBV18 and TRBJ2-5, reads NAGVMQNPRHLVRRRGQEARLRCSPMKGHSHVYWYRQLPEEGLKFMVYLQKENIIDESGMPKERFSAEFPKEGPSILRIQQVVRGDSAAYFCASSPPGYETQYFGPGTRLLVL.

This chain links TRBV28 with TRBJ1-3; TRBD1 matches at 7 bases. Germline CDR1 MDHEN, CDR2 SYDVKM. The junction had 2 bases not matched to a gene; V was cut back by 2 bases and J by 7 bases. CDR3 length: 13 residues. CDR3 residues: CASSLARGNTIYF. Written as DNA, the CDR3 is TGTGCCAGCAGTTTAGCCAGGGGGAACACCATATATTTT.

CDR3 in amino acids: CASNLGTGNTEAFF. In DNA, the CDR3 is TGTGCCAGCAACTTAGGGACAGGGAACACTGAAGCTTTCTTT. The rearrangement links TRBV6-1 to TRBJ1-1; 8 bases match TRBD1. V shed 7 bases and J 1 base; nucleotides not matched to a gene: 5. The length of the CDR3 is 14 residues. Germline loops: CDR1 MNHNS, CDR2 SASEGT.

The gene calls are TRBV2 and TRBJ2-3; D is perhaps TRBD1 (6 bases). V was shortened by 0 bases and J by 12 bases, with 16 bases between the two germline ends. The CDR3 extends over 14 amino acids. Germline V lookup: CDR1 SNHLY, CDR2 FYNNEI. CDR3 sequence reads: CASSEAGRGSPQYF. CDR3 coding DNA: TGTGCCAGCAGTGAAGCGGGCAGGGGTTCGCCACAGTATTTT.

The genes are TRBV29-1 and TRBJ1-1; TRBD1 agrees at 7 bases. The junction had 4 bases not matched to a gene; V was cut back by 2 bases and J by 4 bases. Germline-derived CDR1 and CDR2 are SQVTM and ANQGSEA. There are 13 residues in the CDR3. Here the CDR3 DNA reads TGCAGCGTTGAAAGGGGGCCCGTCACTGAAGCTTTCTTT. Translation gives CSVERGPVTEAFF.

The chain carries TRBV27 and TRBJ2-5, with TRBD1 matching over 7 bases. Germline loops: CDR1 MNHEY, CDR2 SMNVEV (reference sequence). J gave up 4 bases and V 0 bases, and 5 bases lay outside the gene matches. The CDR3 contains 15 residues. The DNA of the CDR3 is TGTGCCAGCAGTTTATCTAAGGCAGGGGGAGAGACCCAGTACTTC. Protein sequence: CASSLSKAGGETQYF.

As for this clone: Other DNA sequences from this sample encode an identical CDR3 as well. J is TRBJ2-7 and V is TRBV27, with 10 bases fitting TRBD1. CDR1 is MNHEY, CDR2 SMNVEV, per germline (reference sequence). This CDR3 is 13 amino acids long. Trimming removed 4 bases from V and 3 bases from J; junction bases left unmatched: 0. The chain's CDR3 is CASSWDRGYEQYF. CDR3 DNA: TGTGCCAGCAGTTGGGACAGGGGCTACGAGCAGTACTTC.

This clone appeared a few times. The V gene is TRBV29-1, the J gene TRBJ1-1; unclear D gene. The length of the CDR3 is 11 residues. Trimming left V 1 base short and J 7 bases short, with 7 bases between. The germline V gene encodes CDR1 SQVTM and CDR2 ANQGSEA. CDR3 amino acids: CSVEGSSEAFF. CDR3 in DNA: TGCAGCGTTGAAGGGTCGAGTGAAGCTTTCTTT.